This TCR beta chain originates from a study of radiation and T cells in renal cell carcinoma. Points from the study as a whole: No pretreatment tumor biopsies were available for baseline clonotypes.

Per germline, CDR1 SGHTA and CDR2 FQGNSA. There are 15 residues in the CDR3. V was shortened by 5 bases and J by 4 bases, with 15 bases between the two germline ends. Concerning this clone: Its cognate antigen is unknown.

Indicated time point: blood 4 weeks post-SBRT, at nephrectomy. The treatment was: 15 Gy SBRT to primary tumor, nephrectomy 4 weeks later. The patient's renal cell carcinoma had clear cell pathology. This table comes from immunoSEQ multiplex PCR, and its TCRdb copy is limited to in-frame clones, with some not included. The sample includes about 170,000 clones, less than 90% of them seen just once. The TCR was taken from a woman aged 45-65 years with renal cell carcinoma. The sequencing used blood, collected from a patient whose treatment included radiotherapy and nephrectomy. The chain uses TRBV7-2 and TRBJ2-1; D not resolved. The CDR3, as DNA: TGTGCCAGCAGCAAGGACGCACAACTATACAATGAGCAGTTCTTC. Its protein is CASSKDAQLYNEQFF.